The source of this T cell receptor beta chain is a study of T-cell reconstitution after alpha-beta-depleted transplantation in children. Germline CDR1 reads MNHEY; CDR2 reads SMNVEV (reference sequence). Trimming took off 2 bases at V and 6 bases at J, with 14 bases between the two ends. The CDR3 runs to 15 residues. Regarding the study as a whole: Two months or so post-transplant, alpha-beta T cells reportedly derived from several hundred expanded graft clones. At the one-year point after transplant, T-cell counts and TCRbeta diversity were found to come mostly from T cells that had been newly produced.

A TCRbeta library incorporating unique molecular identifiers was prepared. TCRdb analysed the PCR reads with MiXCR anew, one entry per CDR3 protein. Of about 420,000 distinct CDR3 sequences listed, roughly 16% are singletons. Concerning this clonotype itself: The antigen is not known.

The sequence was obtained from a boy younger than two who had a stem cell transplant for Wiskott-Aldrich syndrome, so the T cells may come from the graft donor. This chain joins TRBV27 and TRBJ2-1; D unclear. The starting material was PBMCs, mostly from graft donor cells, obtained 360 days after TCRalphabeta/CD19-depleted stem cell transplant. The DNA of the CDR3 is TGTGCCAGCAGTTTAGGGGTGACTGGTGGCAATGAGCAGTTCTTC. This sequence encodes CASSLGVTGGNEQFF.